What follows is one T cell receptor (beta chain) and its context. The antigen remains unidentified. The CDR3 loop spans 16 amino acids. The V and J ends lost 10 bases and 2 bases, in that order; junction bases with no gene match: 15. Germline assignment: CDR1 LNHDA and CDR2 SQIVND (reference sequence). The data belong to a study of T cell responses to AZD1222 COVID-19 vaccine. Broader study findings: The study found vaccine-associated CD4 TCRs spanning spike, dominant at 160-218 and 743-854.

TCRdb's table, derived via immunoSEQ multiplex PCR, lists solely in-frame clones and lacks some. The sample yields around 94,000 clones, 85% to 90% seen once. The rearrangement uses TRBV19 and TRBJ2-5, with TRBD2 identical over 8 bases. This TCR was sampled from an adult in good health. Here the sequenced sample was peripheral blood, taken on day 0 of AZD1222 vaccination. The chain's CDR3 is CATRRRGGRGQETQYF. The CDR3 DNA is TGTGCCACCCGACGCCGCGGGGGGAGAGGGCAAGAGACCCAGTACTTC.